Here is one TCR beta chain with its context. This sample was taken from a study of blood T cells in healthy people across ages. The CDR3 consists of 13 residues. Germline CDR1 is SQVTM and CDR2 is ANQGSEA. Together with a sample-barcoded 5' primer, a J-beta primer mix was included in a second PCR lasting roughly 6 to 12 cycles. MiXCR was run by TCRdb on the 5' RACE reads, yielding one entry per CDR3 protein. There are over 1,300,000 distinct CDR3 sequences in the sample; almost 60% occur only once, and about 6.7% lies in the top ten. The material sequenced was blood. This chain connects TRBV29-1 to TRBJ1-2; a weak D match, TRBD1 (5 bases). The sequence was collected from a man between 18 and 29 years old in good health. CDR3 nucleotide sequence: TGCGGTATTGGGGCAGGGTTGAACTATGGCTACACCTTC. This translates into CGIGAGLNYGYTF.